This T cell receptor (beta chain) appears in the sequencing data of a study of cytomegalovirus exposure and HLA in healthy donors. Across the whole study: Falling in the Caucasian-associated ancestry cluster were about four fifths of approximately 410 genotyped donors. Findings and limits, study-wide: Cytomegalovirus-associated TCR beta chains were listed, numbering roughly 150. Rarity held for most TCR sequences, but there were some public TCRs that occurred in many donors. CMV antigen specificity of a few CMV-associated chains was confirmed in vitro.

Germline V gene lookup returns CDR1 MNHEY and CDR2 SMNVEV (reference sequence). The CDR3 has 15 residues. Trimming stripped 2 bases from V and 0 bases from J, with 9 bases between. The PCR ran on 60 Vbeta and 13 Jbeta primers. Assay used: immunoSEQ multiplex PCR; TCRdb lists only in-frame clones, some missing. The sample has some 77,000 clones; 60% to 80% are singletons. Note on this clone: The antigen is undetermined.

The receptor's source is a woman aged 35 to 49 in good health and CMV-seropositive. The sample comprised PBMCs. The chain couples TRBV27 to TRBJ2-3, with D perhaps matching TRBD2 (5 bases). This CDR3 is CASSLGIASTDTQYF. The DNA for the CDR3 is TGTGCCAGCAGTTTAGGAATAGCGAGCACAGATACGCAGTATTTT.